The 20 T cell receptor beta chains below were found in one sample sequenced in a study of shared T cell receptors in the human thymus listed by TCRdb under 2021. The library came from the immunoSEQ multiplex PCR assay. TCRdb limited this immuneACCESS table to in-frame rearrangements with V and J called. A share of clones is missing; checked studies link under half to unresolved V genes, and the rest is unexplained. The sample table holds around 730,000 clones, of which approximately 83% were seen once. The ten largest clonotypes hold 0.0095% to 0.011% of the sample. The sample also formed part of further work on human thymus T cells.

Sequencing used thymocytes. Receptor source: a girl in the first two years of life with a congenital heart defect. Donor details come from another sample of the same person, matched by shared clones.

This chain joins TRBV30 and TRBJ1-5, with TRBD1 identical over 7 bases. The CDR3 loop spans 15 amino acids. Germline V gene lookup returns CDR1 GTSNPN and CDR2 SVGIG (reference sequence). With 2 bases clipped from V and 6 bases from J, the junction kept 10 bases outside the gene matches. The CDR3 coding sequence is TGTGCCTGGAGTACCACGGACAGGAGAAGTCAGCCCCAGCATTTT. Amino acid sequence: CAWSTTDRRSQPQHF.

V gene TRBV29-1 combines with J gene TRBJ1-1, with D possibly TRBD1 on 5 matching bases. CDR1 and CDR2 from the germline V gene are SQVTM and ANQGSEA. CDR3 length: 11 amino acids. Trimming took off 4 bases at V and 9 bases at J, with 12 bases between the two ends. CDR3 region: CSVGPGVKAFF. The CDR3 bases are TGCAGCGTTGGTCCGGGGGTTAAAGCTTTCTTT.

The chain combines TRBV4-1 with TRBJ2-7; TRBD2 agrees at 7 bases. The CDR3 contains 16 residues. The germline CDR1 and CDR2 sequences are MGHRA and YSYEKL. J lost 5 bases, V lost 4 bases, and 14 bases had no gene match. In DNA, the CDR3 is TGCGCCAGCAGCCCAGGGCAGCGGGGAAGTAGGGACGAGCAGTACTTC. It codes for CASSPGQRGSRDEQYF.

The gene calls are TRBV19 and TRBJ1-2; TRBD1 is a possible D gene (6 bases). The CDR3 has 13 residues. Trimming cost V 10 bases and J 6 bases, with 18 bases left between them. CDR1 and CDR2 from the germline V gene are LNHDA and SQIVND (reference sequence). The chain's CDR3 is CATSRGAGDGYTF. The CDR3 DNA reads TGTGCCACGTCTCGGGGGGCAGGTGATGGCTACACCTTC.

The gene calls are TRBV5-4 and TRBJ1-1; D is perhaps TRBD1 (6 bases). This CDR3 is built from 15 residues. Germline V gene data show CDR1 as SGHNT and CDR2 as YYREEE (reference sequence). V dropped 1 base and J dropped 10 bases, with 20 bases sitting between them. CDR3 protein: CASSLTLNRAEIAFF. CDR3 DNA sequence: TGTGCCAGCAGCTTGACTTTAAACAGGGCAGAGATAGCTTTCTTT.

The chain joins TRBV18 to TRBJ1-4, with 7 nucleotides matching TRBD1. The CDR3 contains 15 residues. Germline V gene data show CDR1 as KGHSH and CDR2 as LQKENI. V gave up 3 bases and J gave up 5 bases; unmatched junction bases: 6. Here the CDR3 reads CASSPQGQPNEKLFF. CDR3 bases: TGTGCCAGCTCACCCCAGGGACAGCCCAATGAAAAACTGTTTTTT.

The rearrangement links TRBV9 to TRBJ2-3, with a tentative D call TRBD1 (5 bases). Trimming pared 1 base from V and 3 bases from J, leaving 18 bases between. This CDR3 comprises 17 residues. Germline V gene data show CDR1 as SGDLS and CDR2 as YYNGEE. The CDR3 sequence: CASSVRGRRSPTDTQYF. The CDR3 DNA is TGTGCCAGCAGCGTAAGGGGCCGGCGGTCCCCAACAGATACGCAGTATTTT.

With respect to this clone: Compared with germline, one end of the junction differs, possibly owing to a read error. The chain carries TRBV6-5 and TRBJ1-2; possibly TRBD1 for D (5 bases). Germline CDR1 reads MNHEY; CDR2 reads SVGAGI. The CDR3 has 14 amino acids. CDR3 protein: CASRYLGGNYGYTF. In nucleotides, the CDR3 is TGTGCCAGCAGATACTTGGGGGGGAACTATGGCTACACCTTC.

This chain uses TRBV11-1 with TRBJ2-5; D uncertain. The CDR3 totals 15 residues. CDR1 and CDR2 (germline): SGHAT, FQDESV (reference sequence). Trimming took 5 bases from V and 3 from J, leaving 16 bases between them. CDR3 residues: CASSPKLFQEETQYF. The CDR3 region has the DNA TGTGCCAGCAGCCCCAAGCTGTTCCAGGAAGAGACCCAGTACTTC. Complete variable domain (other parts from reference TRBV11-1 and TRBJ2-5): EAEVAQSPRYKITEKSQAVAFWCDPISGHATLYWYRQILGQGPELLVQFQDESVVDDSQLPKDRFSAERLKGVDSTLKIQPAELGDSAMYLCASSPKLFQEETQYFGPGTRLLVL.

V gene TRBV5-1 combines with J gene TRBJ2-2; D gene ambiguous. There are 16 residues in the CDR3. V shed 4 bases and J shed 1 base, with 14 bases lying between them. The germline V gene encodes CDR1 SGHRS and CDR2 YFSETQ. CDR3 in amino acids: CASSAAQKENTGELFF. CDR3 nucleotides: TGCGCCAGCAGCGCGGCCCAGAAGGAGAACACCGGGGAGCTGTTTTTT. Full variable domain (remainder filled in from reference TRBV5-1 and TRBJ2-2): KAGVTQTPRYLIKTRGQQVTLSCSPISGHRSVSWYQQTPGQGLQFLFEYFSETQRNKGNFPGRFSGRQFSNSRSEMNVSTLELGDSALYLCASSAAQKENTGELFFGEGSRLTVL.

This sequence joins TRBV4-3 and TRBJ2-1, with 14 bases that match TRBD2. CDR1 and CDR2 (germline): LGHNA, YSLEER. The CDR3 is 20 amino acids. V lost 0 bases and J lost 0; bases outside the gene matches: 7. CDR3 in amino acids: CASSQDRTSGGLSSYNEQFF. The DNA for the CDR3 is TGCGCCAGCAGCCAAGATCGGACTAGCGGGGGGTTAAGCTCCTACAATGAGCAGTTCTTC.

Concerning this clone itself: One end of the junction varies from germline; a read error may be responsible. V and J are TRBV7-7 and TRBJ1-4; D gene uncertain. Per germline, CDR1 SSHAT and CDR2 FNYEAQ (reference sequence). This CDR3 has 14 residues. For the CDR3, the DNA is TGTGCTAGCAGTTTAGATGCCCAGGATGAAAAACTGTTTTTT. Its protein product is CASSLDAQDEKLFF.

This rearrangement joins TRBV27 to TRBJ2-2; maybe TRBD1 (5 bases). Germline values: CDR1 MNHEY, CDR2 SMNVEV (reference sequence). The CDR3 is 19 amino acids. The V and J ends lost 2 bases and 7 bases respectively, with 26 bases between them. The CDR3 sequence is CASSLGSRATPFNFGELFF. The CDR3, as DNA: TGTGCCAGCAGTTTAGGTTCCAGGGCAACCCCTTTTAACTTCGGGGAGCTGTTTTTT.

The chain carries TRBV19 and TRBJ2-2; no clear D. Germline loops: CDR1 LNHDA, CDR2 SQIVND (reference sequence). CDR3 length equals 15 residues. Trimming left V 3 bases short and J 7 bases short, with 15 bases between. CDR3 DNA: TGTGCCAGTAGTATTCAGGCCCAAGTGATCGGGGAGCTGTTTTTT. It translates to CASSIQAQVIGELFF.

The rearrangement uses TRBV9 and TRBJ2-1, with a weak D call TRBD2 (6 bases). Germline V gives CDR1 SGDLS, CDR2 YYNGEE. V dropped 0 bases and J dropped 5 bases, with 12 bases sitting between them. The CDR3 is 15 amino acids. The CDR3 here is CASSVAADYDNEQFF. CDR3 DNA: TGTGCCAGCAGCGTAGCCGCGGACTACGACAATGAGCAGTTCTTC.

The chain joins TRBV28 to TRBJ1-5, with 8 bases fitting TRBD1. V shed 1 base, J shed 10 bases, and the junction held 15 bases outside the gene matches. The length of the CDR3 is 17 residues. The V gene's germline CDR1 is MDHEN and CDR2 SYDVKM. The CDR3 nucleotides read TGTGCCAGCAGTTTATTAGGACAGGGAGAAAACTTGGGCCCCCAGCATTTT. Translated, it gives CASSLLGQGENLGPQHF.

The rearrangement uses TRBV7-2 and TRBJ1-1; TRBD1 is a possible D gene (5 bases). Trimming removed 0 bases from V and 3 bases from J, with 11 bases in between. The length of the CDR3 is 15 residues. CDR1 SGHTA and CDR2 FQGNSA come from the germline V gene. This CDR3 reads CASSLARGRDTEAFF. Written as DNA, the CDR3 is TGTGCCAGCAGCTTAGCGCGGGGGAGGGACACTGAAGCTTTCTTT. The full variable domain, with the rest looked up from reference TRBV7-2 and TRBJ1-1, is GAGVSQSPSNKVTEKGKDVELRCDPISGHTALYWYRQSLGQGLEFLIYFQGNSAPDKSGLPSDRFSAERTGGSVSTLTIQRTQQEDSAVYLCASSLARGRDTEAFFGQGTRLTVV.

This clone was detected only once. The chain links TRBV6-5 to TRBJ2-3; 7 bases align to TRBD2. The CDR3 length is 14 residues. Germline-derived CDR1 and CDR2 are MNHEY and SVGAGI. With 5 bases clipped from V and 4 bases from J, the junction kept 6 bases outside the gene matches. The CDR3, as DNA: TGTGCCAGCAGTCAACCCGGACTAGCAGATACGCAGTATTTT. Protein product: CASSQPGLADTQYF.

The chain joins TRBV5-4 to TRBJ1-2, with 7 nucleotides matching TRBD1. Losses at the gene ends were 4 bases for V and 3 bases for J; bases not matched to a gene: 9. The CDR3 has 15 residues. The germline V gene has CDR1 SGHNT and CDR2 YYREEE (reference sequence). CDR3 region: CASSPREGAYYGYTF. DNA of the CDR3: TGTGCCAGCAGCCCCCGGGAGGGGGCTTACTATGGCTACACCTTC.

This clone appeared a single time. This chain links TRBV11-2 with TRBJ2-3, with D possibly being TRBD2 (7 bases). The CDR3 is 15 residues long. Trimming took 2 bases from V and 5 from J, leaving 14 bases between them. The germline gives CDR1 SGHAT, CDR2 FQNNGV. CDR3 sequence: CASSLIGGPVDTQYF. In nucleotides, the CDR3 is TGTGCCAGCAGCTTAATCGGGGGGCCGGTAGATACGCAGTATTTT.